Shown below are 24 T cell receptor beta chains from a single sample sequenced in a study of sequential checkpoint blockade in melanoma. As to treatment: randomized to nivolumab then ipilimumab (arm A) or the reverse (arm B). The protocol was immunoSEQ multiplex PCR, while the TCRdb copy is restricted to in-frame clones and leaves out a portion. The table has approximately 9,300 clones, more than 70% seen once. This material consisted of CD8+ T cells sorted from blood (inferred from file names), taken from a patient given nivolumab and ipilimumab in sequence. All receptors derive from a human donor with melanoma.

A single count supports this clone. The chain's CDR3 is CATPMGQDYGNEQFF. CDR3 coding DNA: TGTGCCACCCCAATGGGACAGGATTACGGCAATGAGCAGTTCTTC. V is TRBV2 and J is TRBJ2-1, with 8 bases that match TRBD1. This CDR3 comprises 15 residues. Trimming took 10 bases from V and 6 from J; bases not matched to a gene: 14. CDR1 SNHLY and CDR2 FYNNEI come from the germline V gene.

This chain uses TRBV7-9 with TRBJ2-3, with TRBD2 matching over 13 bases. This CDR3 spans 19 amino acids. The V gene's germline CDR1 is SEHNR and CDR2 FQNEAQ (reference sequence). Trimming at V came to 6 bases and at J to 2 bases, leaving 14 bases not matched to a gene. The CDR3: CASRLTGTSGTENTDTQYF. The DNA of the CDR3 is TGTGCCAGCAGATTAACCGGGACTAGCGGGACCGAAAACACAGATACGCAGTATTTT.

A few counts support this clone. The rearrangement links TRBV7-9 to TRBJ1-2; TRBD1 matches at 11 bases. Per germline, CDR1 SEHNR and CDR2 FQNEAQ (reference sequence). V dropped 10 bases and J dropped 3; count of bases not matched to a gene: 7. The CDR3 is 14 amino acids. The CDR3 protein is CATLGTGGYYGYTF. Here the CDR3 DNA reads TGTGCCACCCTCGGGACAGGGGGATACTATGGCTACACCTTC.

The genes are TRBV2 and TRBJ2-1, with D perhaps matching TRBD1 (6 bases). V lost 8 bases to trimming and J lost 5 bases, with 22 bases between them. This CDR3 spans 16 amino acids. CDR1 and CDR2 (germline): SNHLY, FYNNEI. For the CDR3, the DNA is TGTGCCAGCTACCCAAAGGGGCAGGGGAAGGACAATGAGCAGTTCTTC. This sequence encodes CASYPKGQGKDNEQFF.

V and J are TRBV13 and TRBJ2-1; 8 nucleotides agree with TRBD2. Germline loops: CDR1 PRHDT, CDR2 FYEKMQ (reference sequence). This CDR3 is 17 amino acids long. Trimming took 5 bases from V and 3 from J; bases not matched to a gene: 12. In DNA form, the CDR3 reads TGTGCCAGCAGCGCTATCCCTATTAGCGGGAACTACAATGAGCAGTTCTTC. This encodes CASSAIPISGNYNEQFF.

This chain connects TRBV27 to TRBJ1-2; possibly TRBD1 for D (5 bases). Between the trimmed V and J ends, which lost 3 bases and 4 bases, there was a span of 15 bases. Germline assignment: CDR1 MNHEY and CDR2 SMNVEV (reference sequence). The CDR3 is 15 residues long. The CDR3 nucleotides are TGTGCCAGCAGTTTCGGCCCCGGGGGGAGCTATGGCTACACCTTC. It is translated as CASSFGPGGSYGYTF.

This rearrangement joins TRBV29-1 to TRBJ1-2; tentative D call: TRBD1 (6 bases). V gave up 6 bases and J gave up 4 bases, with 12 bases separating them. Germline V CDR1 and CDR2: SQVTM, ANQGSEA. This CDR3 has 12 residues. CDR3 amino acids: CSVRTDSYGYTF. In DNA, the CDR3 is TGCAGCGTGCGGACGGACAGCTATGGCTACACCTTC.

This sequence joins TRBV28 and TRBJ1-5; D is unresolved. Trimming cost V 3 bases and J 0 bases, with 6 bases left between them. The CDR3 length is 14 residues. Germline loops: CDR1 MDHEN, CDR2 SYDVKM. The CDR3 spells CASSFADSNQPQHF. DNA for the CDR3: TGTGCCAGCAGTTTTGCAGATAGCAATCAGCCCCAGCATTTT.

The chain joins TRBV9 to TRBJ2-7; 9 bases are shared with TRBD2. The germline gives CDR1 SGDLS, CDR2 YYNGEE. The junction had 9 bases not matched to a gene; V was cut back by 3 bases and J by 2 bases. The length of the CDR3 is 16 residues. The CDR3 here is CASSAGLASLTYEQYF. Written as DNA, the CDR3 is TGTGCCAGCAGCGCGGGACTAGCCTCGCTAACCTACGAGCAGTACTTC.

The chain carries TRBV7-9 and TRBJ2-7; D might be TRBD2 (6 bases). The CDR3 loop spans 13 amino acids. Deletions cut 0 bases from V and 4 bases from J, with 7 bases between. CDR1 SEHNR and CDR2 FQNEAQ come from the germline V gene (reference sequence). The CDR3 DNA reads as TGTGCCAGCAGCTTAGCGCGGGGTTACGAGCAGTACTTC. As protein: CASSLARGYEQYF. The full variable domain, with the rest looked up from reference TRBV7-9 and TRBJ2-7, is DTGVSQNPRHKITKRGQNVTFRCDPISEHNRLYWYRQTLGQGPEFLTYFQNEAQLEKSRLLSDRFSAERPKGSFSTLEIQRTEQGDSAMYLCASSLARGYEQYFGPGTRLTVT.

The rearrangement joins TRBV5-1 to TRBJ2-5; D call uncertain. The end of the DNA fits TRBJ2-7 better, so the J call may be wrong. The CDR3 contains 14 residues. Looked up from germline, CDR1 is SGHRS and CDR2 is YFSETQ. The CDR3: CASSPWVSNYEQYF. The CDR3 region has the DNA TGCGCCAGCAGCCCATGGGTCTCGAACTACGAGCAGTACTTC.

The J gene is TRBJ1-1, the V gene TRBV7-2; tentative D call: TRBD1 (5 bases). The germline V gene has CDR1 SGHTA and CDR2 FQGNSA. The CDR3 is made up of 14 amino acids. V shed 1 base and J shed 3 bases, with 9 bases lying between them. The CDR3 spells CASSLGPGDTEAFF. CDR3 bases: TGTGCCAGCAGCTTAGGCCCGGGGGACACTGAAGCTTTCTTT. Filled out from reference TRBV7-2 and TRBJ1-1, the complete variable domain reads GAGVSQSPSNKVTEKGKDVELRCDPISGHTALYWYRQSLGQGLEFLIYFQGNSAPDKSGLPSDRFSAERTGGSVSTLTIQRTQQEDSAVYLCASSLGPGDTEAFFGQGTRLTVV.

The rearrangement joins TRBV6-5 to TRBJ2-1; TRBD2 aligns across 10 bases. The CDR3 spans 14 residues. From germline, CDR1 is MNHEY and CDR2 SVGAGI. The V segment lost 8 bases and the J segment 1 base; nucleotides outside the gene matches: 2. In nucleotides, the CDR3 is TGTGCCAGCGGAGCGGGAGGGTCCTACAATGAGCAGTTCTTC. Translation gives CASGAGGSYNEQFF.

There are a few counts of this clone. V and J are TRBV4-1 and TRBJ2-1; 8 bases line up with TRBD2. Germline CDR1 and CDR2: MGHRA and YSYEKL. This CDR3 has 13 residues. The V segment lost 8 bases and the J segment 6 bases; nucleotides outside the gene matches: 6. CDR3 protein: CASGAGVGNEQFF. CDR3 nucleotide sequence: TGCGCCAGCGGAGCGGGAGTGGGCAATGAGCAGTTCTTC.

This chain connects TRBV25-1 to TRBJ1-2; maybe TRBD1 (6 bases). The length of the CDR3 is 14 residues. From germline, CDR1 is MGHDK and CDR2 SYGVNS. Deletions cut 4 bases from V and 4 bases from J, with 13 bases between. The CDR3 DNA follows: TGTGCCAGCAGTGCAGGGGTTCCCTTCTATGGCTACACCTTC. It is translated as CASSAGVPFYGYTF.

This clone was seen just once. The DNA for the CDR3 is TGTGCCACCAGTGAGACAGGGAACACTGAAGCTTTCTTT. Translation gives CATSETGNTEAFF. The chain combines TRBV15 with TRBJ1-1, with TRBD1 as a possible D gene (6 bases). The CDR3 has 13 amino acids. Trimming shortened V by 6 bases and J by 1 base, and 9 bases separated the two germline ends. Per germline, CDR1 LNHNV and CDR2 YYDKDF (reference sequence).

Only one count was recorded for this clone. The CDR3 spells CASSWLVREEYNEQFF. In DNA, the CDR3 is TGTGCCAGCAGCTGGTTAGTTCGGGAGGAGTACAATGAGCAGTTCTTC. The chain employs TRBV5-4 and TRBJ2-1; 7 nucleotides line up with TRBD2. Germline V lookup: CDR1 SGHNT, CDR2 YYREEE (reference sequence). CDR3 length: 16 amino acids. The V and J ends lost 3 bases and 4 bases, in that order; junction bases with no gene match: 10.

The genes are TRBV2 and TRBJ2-5, with 9 positions matching TRBD1. The DNA matches TRBJ2-7 better at its end, which makes the J call doubtful. The CDR3 covers 14 residues. The germline V gene has CDR1 SNHLY and CDR2 FYNNEI. The DNA for the CDR3 is TGTGCCAGCAGTCTGACAGGGGGACCCTACGAGCAGTACTTC. Its translation is CASSLTGGPYEQYF.

This clone was seen more than once but under ten times. The V gene is TRBV25-1, the J gene TRBJ2-5; possible D gene TRBD1, 5 bases. The DNA matches TRBJ2-7 better at its end, which makes the J call doubtful. Germline loops: CDR1 MGHDK, CDR2 SYGVNS. The CDR3 loop spans 16 amino acids. The CDR3 region has the DNA TGTGCCAGCAGTGAAAGTTACAGGAGCAGCTCCTACGAGCAGTACTTC. The encoded protein is CASSESYRSSSYEQYF.

This chain uses TRBV27 with TRBJ1-5; D not resolved. CDR3 length: 14 residues. V was cut by 3 bases and J by 1 base, with 7 bases left in between. Germline assignment: CDR1 MNHEY and CDR2 SMNVEV (reference sequence). CDR3: CASSFGGSNQPQHF. DNA for the CDR3: TGTGCCAGCAGTTTTGGCGGGAGCAATCAGCCCCAGCATTTT.

The chain uses TRBV19 and TRBJ1-1, with a possible D match to TRBD1 (5 bases). Trimming left V 6 bases short and J 5 bases short, with 13 bases between. This CDR3 has 13 amino acids. The germline V gene encodes CDR1 LNHDA and CDR2 SQIVND (reference sequence). In nucleotides, the CDR3 is TGTGCCAGTAGGTACCAGGGCTGGACTGAAGCTTTCTTT. Amino acid sequence: CASRYQGWTEAFF.

The V and J genes are TRBV7-9 and TRBJ1-4; 9 bases fit TRBD1. CDR3 length equals 16 residues. V dropped 4 bases and J dropped 7; count of bases not matched to a gene: 10. Germline CDR1 is SEHNR and CDR2 is FQNEAQ (reference sequence). The CDR3 sequence: CASSSNRGLSSEKLFF. Here the CDR3 DNA reads TGTGCCAGCAGCTCGAACAGGGGGCTCTCTTCTGAAAAACTGTTTTTT.

This chain connects TRBV6-1 to TRBJ2-2, with TRBD1 matching over 8 bases. J lost 1 base, V lost 4 bases, and 5 bases had no gene match. Germline values: CDR1 MNHNS, CDR2 SASEGT. The CDR3 runs to 16 residues. The DNA of the CDR3 is TGTGCCAGCAGTGGCGGGACAGGATGGAACACCGGGGAGCTGTTTTTT. It is translated as CASSGGTGWNTGELFF.

This clone is deemed medium-sized. The chain carries TRBV28 and TRBJ2-3, with TRBD2 matching 9 bases. The CDR3 spans 18 residues. Germline values: CDR1 MDHEN, CDR2 SYDVKM. After removal of 4 bases from V and 3 bases from J, the junction contained 14 bases not matched to a gene. CDR3 region: CASSSLRTSVKGTDTQYF. The CDR3 nucleotides read TGTGCCAGCAGTTCCCTCCGGACTAGCGTAAAGGGGACAGATACGCAGTATTTT.